The clone carrying this T cell receptor beta chain was seen many times. RNA transcripts were the template for amplifying TCR beta CDR3 regions. TCR CDR3 underwent first-round RT-PCR with the HTBI primer set. MiXCR was run by TCRdb on the multiplex PCR reads, yielding one entry per CDR3 protein. The sample includes about 350,000 distinct CDR3 sequences, about 13% of them seen just once. The data are from a study of T cells in Graves' hyperthyroidism and ophthalmopathy. Fresh peripheral blood, 9.5 to 10 ml of it, supplied the PBMCs. V lost 2 bases and J lost 6, with 19 bases in between. The CDR3 is 16 residues long. Germline CDR1 is MNHNY and CDR2 is SVGAGI (reference sequence).

Sequenced: blood. The V call is TRBV6-6, the J call TRBJ1-2; a weak D match, TRBD1 (5 bases). The TCR sequence derives from a woman aged 40 to 50 with Graves' ophthalmopathy. The CDR3 here is CASSYRGVGGSDGYTF. CDR3 nucleotide sequence: TGTGCCAGCAGTTACCGTGGGGTGGGGGGGTCTGATGGCTACACCTTC.